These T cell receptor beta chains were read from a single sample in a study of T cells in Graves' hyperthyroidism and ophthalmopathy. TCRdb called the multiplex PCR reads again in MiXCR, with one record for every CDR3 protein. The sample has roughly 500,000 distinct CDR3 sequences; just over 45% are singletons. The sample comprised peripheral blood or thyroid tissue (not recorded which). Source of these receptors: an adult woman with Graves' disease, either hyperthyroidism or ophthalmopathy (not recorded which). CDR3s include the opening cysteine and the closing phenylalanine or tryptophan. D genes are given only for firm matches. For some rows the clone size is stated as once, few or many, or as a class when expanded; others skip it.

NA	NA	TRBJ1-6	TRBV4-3	CASSQGFYSPLHF	TGCGCCAGCAGCCAAGGGTTTTATTCACCCCTCCACTTT
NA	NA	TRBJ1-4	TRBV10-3	CAISEVAGNEKLFF	TGTGCCATCAGTGAGGTGGCAGGCAATGAAAAACTGTTTTTT
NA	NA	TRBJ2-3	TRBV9	CASSAEGLAGQTSTDTQYF	TGTGCCAGCAGCGCTGAAGGTCTGGCAGGACAAACTAGCACAGATACGCAGTATTTT
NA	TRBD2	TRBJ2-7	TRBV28	CASIRLAGAYEQYF	TGTGCCAGCATCCGACTAGCGGGGGCCTACGAGCAGTACTTC
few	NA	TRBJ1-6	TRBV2	CAGKAGNSPLHF	TGTGCCGGAAAAGCCGGAAATTCACCCCTCCACTTT
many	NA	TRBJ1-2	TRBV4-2	CASSQDSGSRDGYTF	TGTGCCAGCAGCCAAGATTCGGGTTCTCGGGACGGCTACACCTTC
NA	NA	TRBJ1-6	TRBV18	CASSPRTGANSPLHF	TGTGCCAGCTCACCACGGACGGGAGCAAATTCACCCCTCCACTTT
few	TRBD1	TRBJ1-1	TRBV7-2	CASSSRQGARAFF	TGTGCCAGCAGTTCCCGACAGGGGGCGCGAGCTTTCTTT
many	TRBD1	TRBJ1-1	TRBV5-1	CASSAGQGGTEAFF	TGCGCCAGCAGCGCCGGACAGGGAGGGACTGAAGCTTTCTTT
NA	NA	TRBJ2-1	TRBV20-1	CSASRRTGWNEQFF	TGCAGTGCCAGCAGGCGTACAGGGTGGAATGAGCAGTTCTTC
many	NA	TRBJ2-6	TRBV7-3	CASSQGFSGANVLTF	TGTGCCAGCAGCCAAGGGTTTTCCGGGGCCAACGTCCTGACTTTC
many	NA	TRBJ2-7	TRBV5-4	CASSTAGTFYEQYF	TGTGCCAGCAGCACAGCCGGGACCTTCTACGAGCAGTACTTC
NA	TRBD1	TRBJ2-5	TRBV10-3	CAISDNMDRGRVETQYF	TGTGCCATCAGTGATAACATGGACAGGGGTCGGGTGGAGACCCAGTACTTC
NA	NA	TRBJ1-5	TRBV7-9	CASSLRRGEYEPQHF	TGTGCCAGCAGCTTACGGAGGGGGGAATATGAGCCCCAGCATTTT
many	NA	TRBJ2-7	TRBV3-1	CASSQLQMSEQYF	TGTGCCAGCAGCCAACTACAGATGTCCGAGCAGTACTTC